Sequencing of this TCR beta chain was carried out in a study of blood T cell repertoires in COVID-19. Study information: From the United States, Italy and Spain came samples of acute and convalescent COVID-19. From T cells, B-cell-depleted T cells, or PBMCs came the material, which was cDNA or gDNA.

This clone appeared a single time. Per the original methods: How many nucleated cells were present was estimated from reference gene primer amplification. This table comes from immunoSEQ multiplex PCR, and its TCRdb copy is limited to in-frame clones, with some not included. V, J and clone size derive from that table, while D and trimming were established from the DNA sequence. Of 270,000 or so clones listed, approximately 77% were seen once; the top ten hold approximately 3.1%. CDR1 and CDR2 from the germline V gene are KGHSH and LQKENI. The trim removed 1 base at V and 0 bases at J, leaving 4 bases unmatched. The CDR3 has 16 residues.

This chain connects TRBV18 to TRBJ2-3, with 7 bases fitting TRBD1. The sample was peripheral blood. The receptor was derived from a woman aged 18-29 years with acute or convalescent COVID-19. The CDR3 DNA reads TGTGCCAGCTCACCACAGGACAGGCCCAGCACAGATACGCAGTATTTT. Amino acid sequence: CASSPQDRPSTDTQYF. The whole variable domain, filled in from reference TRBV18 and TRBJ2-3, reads NAGVMQNPRHLVRRRGQEARLRCSPMKGHSHVYWYRQLPEEGLKFMVYLQKENIIDESGMPKERFSAEFPKEGPSILRIQQVVRGDSAAYFCASSPQDRPSTDTQYFGPGTRLTVL.